A selection of T cell receptor beta chains follows, all from one sample in a study of blood T cell repertoires in COVID-19. The assay was immunoSEQ multiplex PCR, and TCRdb's table has in-frame clones only and misses some. In the table there are about 300,000 clones, around 88% of which are singletons. The sequencing sample was made of peripheral blood. The receptor set was obtained from a woman aged 50 to 60 with acute or convalescent COVID-19. CDR3s include the opening cysteine and the closing phenylalanine or tryptophan. D genes are given only for firm matches. Expanded clones are given a class, and other clones once, few, many or no size at all.

j_call v_call cdr3_length d_call clone_size cdr3_nt cdr3_aa
TRBJ2-7 TRBV6-1 15 - - TGTGCCAGCAGTGAAGAGCTAGCCGGCTCCTACGAGCAGTACTTC CASSEELAGSYEQYF
TRBJ1-1 TRBV7-9 18 TRBD1 - TGTGCCAGCAGCTTTCTTTCGAAGACAGGGAGTAAGAACACTGAAGCTTTCTTT CASSFLSKTGSKNTEAFF
TRBJ1-2 TRBV5-1 14 - - TGCGCCAGCAGCACACAGGGCGCAAACTATGGCTACACCTTC CASSTQGANYGYTF
TRBJ1-5 TRBV7-8 17 - - TGTGCCAGCAGCTTGAACAGGGTCCTGAGGGGCAATCAGCCCCAGCATTTT CASSLNRVLRGNQPQHF
TRBJ1-1 TRBV5-6 12 - - TGTGCCAGCAGCCCCGGGGGGGCGCGTGCTTTCTTT CASSPGGARAFF
TRBJ2-7 TRBV15 15 - - TGTGCCACCAGCAGAGACAGGTCGAGCTCCTACGAGCAGTACTTC CATSRDRSSSYEQYF
TRBJ2-7 TRBV15 18 TRBD2 - TGTGCCACCAGCAGGATGGGGGACTGGCGGGAGGAGGGCCACGAGCAGTACTTC CATSRMGDWREEGHEQYF
TRBJ1-5 TRBV19 15 TRBD1 many TGTGCCAGTAGTGCGTCCTCCAGGGGGTCCCAGCCCCAGCATTTT CASSASSRGSQPQHF
TRBJ2-3 TRBV7-9 15 - - TGTGCCAGCAGCCCCAGGGGGGCAGACACAGATACGCAGTATTTT CASSPRGADTDTQYF
TRBJ2-3 TRBV29-1 14 TRBD2 - TGCAGCGTTGTTGTGCTAGCGGGCACAGATACACAGTATTTT CSVVVLAGTDTQYF
TRBJ1-3 TRBV7-2 16 TRBD1 - TGTGCCAGCAGCCCCCAGGACAGGGGATCAGGAAACACCATATATTTT CASSPQDRGSGNTIYF
TRBJ1-5 TRBV19 14 - - TGTGCCAGTAGTATACAGGGTTACAATCAGCCCCAGCATTTT CASSIQGYNQPQHF
TRBJ1-2 TRBV7-2 14 - - TGTGCCAGCAGCTTAAGACAGGTTAACTATGGCTACACCTTC CASSLRQVNYGYTF
TRBJ1-1 TRBV6-5 15 - once TGTGCCAGCACCCTTACTGACTACAGGGACACTGAAGCTTTCTTT CASTLTDYRDTEAFF
TRBJ1-2 TRBV5-1 12 - - TGCGCCAGCACCTTAAACAGGGAAGGCTACACCTTC CASTLNREGYTF
TRBJ1-4 TRBV19 15 TRBD1 - TGTGCCAGTAGTGCCGGAGGGGGCACTGATGAAAAACTGTTTTTT CASSAGGGTDEKLFF
TRBJ2-1 TRBV28 14 TRBD2 few TGTGCCAGCGTTAGCGGGAGCTCCTACAATGAGCAGTTCTTC CASVSGSSYNEQFF
TRBJ2-2 TRBV18 16 - - TGTGCCAGCTCACGAAAGCCCGAACTTAACACCGGGGAGCTGTTTTTT CASSRKPELNTGELFF
TRBJ2-7 TRBV6-6 14 TRBD2 - TGTGCCAGCAGTGCTAGCGGGTCGTCCTCCGAGCAGTACTTC CASSASGSSSEQYF
TRBJ2-7 TRBV6-2/TRBV6-3 14 TRBD1 - TGTGCCAGCAGTTATCCGGGACAGTCCTACGAGCAGTACTTC CASSYPGQSYEQYF
TRBJ2-7 TRBV24-1 13 TRBD2 - TGTGCCACCAGCACTAGCGCCAGTTACGAGCAGTACTTC CATSTSASYEQYF
TRBJ2-2 TRBV18 16 TRBD1 - TGTGCCAGCTCACTTCGACAGGGGGAGAACACCGGGGAGCTGTTTTTT CASSLRQGENTGELFF
TRBJ2-2 TRBV6-1 17 TRBD2 - TGTGCCAGCAGTGCACTAGCGGGAGGGCCGGACACCGGGGAGCTGTTTTTT CASSALAGGPDTGELFF
TRBJ2-3 TRBV18 13 - - TGTGCCAGCTCACCAATATCCACAGATACGCAGTATTTT CASSPISTDTQYF
TRBJ2-1 TRBV19 18 TRBD2 - TGTGCCAGTACGGGACTAGCGGGAGGGCTGAGCTCCTACAATGAGCAGTTCTTC CASTGLAGGLSSYNEQFF